A single sample is the source of the 8 T cell receptor beta chains below, sequenced in a study of long-term antiretroviral therapy in people with HIV. It was version v3.0 of the immunoSEQ assay that was run at survey level. This table comes from immunoSEQ multiplex PCR, and its TCRdb copy is limited to in-frame clones, with some not included. The data contain about 21,000 clones, around 83% of them seen just once; the ten biggest clones take up roughly 5.9%. The sample in question was unsorted PBMCs, obtained 0.2 years after starting antiretroviral therapy. The source is a woman younger than 45 with HIV.

V usage is TRBV11-2 and J usage is TRBJ1-1; possibly TRBD1 for D (5 bases). CDR3 length: 15 amino acids. The ends were cut back, 2 bases at V and 3 bases at J, with 13 bases in the middle. Germline V gene sequence: CDR1 SGHAT, CDR2 FQNNGV. The DNA for the CDR3 is TGTGCCAGCAGCTTACAATATGGGGCGGACACTGAAGCTTTCTTT. Translating it yields CASSLQYGADTEAFF.

The chain's CDR3 is CASSRGTGELFF. DNA of the CDR3: TGTGCCAGCAGTAGGGGGACCGGGGAGCTGTTTTTT. This sequence joins TRBV7-9 and TRBJ2-2; maybe TRBD1 (6 bases). Germline CDR1 reads SEHNR; CDR2 reads FQNEAQ (reference sequence). Trimming shortened V by 6 bases and J by 5 bases, and 7 bases separated the two germline ends. CDR3 length equals 12 residues.

The genes are TRBV29-1 and TRBJ2-3; the match to TRBD1 covers 7 bases. The V gene end was trimmed by 2 bases and the J gene end by 0 bases; junction bases not matched to a gene: 5. The CDR3 totals 15 residues. In germline, CDR1 is SQVTM, CDR2 ANQGSEA. The CDR3 DNA is TGCAGCGTTGAATCTGGACAGGAGAGCACAGATACGCAGTATTTT. It codes for CSVESGQESTDTQYF.

The gene calls are TRBV6-1 and TRBJ2-3; D is perhaps TRBD2 (6 bases). The CDR3 has 12 residues. Between the trimmed V and J ends, which lost 3 bases and 5 bases, there was a span of 6 bases. Germline-derived CDR1 and CDR2 are MNHNS and SASEGT. The CDR3 coding sequence is TGTGCCAGCAGTGACGGGAGAGATACGCAGTATTTT. It codes for CASSDGRDTQYF.

The chain joins TRBV5-1 to TRBJ2-2; 10 bases map to TRBD2. The CDR3 sequence is 20 residues long. CDR1 is SGHRS, CDR2 YFSETQ, per germline. V trimming: 3 bases; J trimming: 5 bases; junction bases outside the gene matches: 19. For the CDR3, the DNA is TGCGCCAGCAGCTCCCCTTTAGGGAGCGGGGGGGCCAGAGGGACCGGGGAGCTGTTTTTT. Residues: CASSSPLGSGGARGTGELFF.

The V call is TRBV7-8, the J call TRBJ1-1; the match to TRBD1 covers 8 bases. Germline loops: CDR1 SGHVS, CDR2 FQNEAQ. V was clipped by 4 bases and J by 0 bases; unmatched bases: 7. The CDR3 contains 16 residues. DNA of the CDR3: TGTGCCAGCAGCTCAAGGACAGGGCAACTGAACACTGAAGCTTTCTTT. Protein: CASSSRTGQLNTEAFF.

This chain connects TRBV4-1 to TRBJ1-5; D is unclear. Per the germline V gene, CDR1 is MGHRA and CDR2 is YSYEKL. V was cut by 0 bases and J by 4 bases, with 7 bases left in between. The CDR3 extends over 14 amino acids. CDR3 residues: CASSQEGINQPQHF. As DNA, the CDR3 is TGCGCCAGCAGCCAAGAAGGGATTAATCAGCCCCAGCATTTT.

This rearrangement joins TRBV30 to TRBJ1-5; D unclear. V shed 3 bases and J shed 2 bases, with 8 bases lying between them. The CDR3 is made up of 13 amino acids. Per the germline V gene, CDR1 is GTSNPN and CDR2 is SVGIG (reference sequence). In nucleotides, the CDR3 is TGTGCCTGGAGCGTCACTCGCAATCAGCCCCAGCATTTT. It is translated as CAWSVTRNQPQHF.